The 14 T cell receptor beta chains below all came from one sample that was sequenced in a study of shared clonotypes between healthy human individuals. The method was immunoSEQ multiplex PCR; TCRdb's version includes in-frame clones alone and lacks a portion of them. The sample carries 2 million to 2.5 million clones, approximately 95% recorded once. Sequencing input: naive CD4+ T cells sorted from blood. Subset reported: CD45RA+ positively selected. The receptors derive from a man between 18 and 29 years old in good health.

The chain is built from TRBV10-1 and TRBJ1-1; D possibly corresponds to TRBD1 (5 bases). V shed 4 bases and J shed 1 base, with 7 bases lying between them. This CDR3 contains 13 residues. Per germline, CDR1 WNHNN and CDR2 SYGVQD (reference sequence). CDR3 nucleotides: TGCGCCAGCAGTGTCGGGGGGAACACTGAAGCTTTCTTT. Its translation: CASSVGGNTEAFF.

Written as DNA, the CDR3 is TGTGCCAGCTCACTAGCGGGAGTACGGGAGACCCAGTACTTC. As protein: CASSLAGVRETQYF. V gene TRBV18 combines with J gene TRBJ2-5; 9 nucleotides agree with TRBD2. CDR1 is KGHSH, CDR2 LQKENI, per germline. CDR3 size: 14 residues. Trimming removed 4 bases from V and 5 bases from J; junction bases left unmatched: 5.

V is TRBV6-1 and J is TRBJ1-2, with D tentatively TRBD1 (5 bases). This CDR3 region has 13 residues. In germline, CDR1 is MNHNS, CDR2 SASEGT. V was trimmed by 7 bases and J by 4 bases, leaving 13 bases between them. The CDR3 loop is CASIGGLPYGYTF. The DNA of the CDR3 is TGTGCCAGCATCGGGGGTTTACCCTATGGCTACACCTTC.

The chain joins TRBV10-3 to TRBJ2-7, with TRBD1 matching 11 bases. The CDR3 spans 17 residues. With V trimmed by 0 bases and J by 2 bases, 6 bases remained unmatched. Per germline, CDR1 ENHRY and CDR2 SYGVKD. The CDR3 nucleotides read TGTGCCATCAGTGAGTCCCGGGACAGGGGGTCGACCTACGAGCAGTACTTC. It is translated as CAISESRDRGSTYEQYF.

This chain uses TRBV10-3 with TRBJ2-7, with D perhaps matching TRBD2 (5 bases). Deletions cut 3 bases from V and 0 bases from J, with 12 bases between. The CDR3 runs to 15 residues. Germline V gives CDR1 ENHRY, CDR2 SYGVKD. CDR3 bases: TGTGCCATCAGTGATAGGGCAGAGGGCTCCTACGAGCAGTACTTC. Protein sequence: CAISDRAEGSYEQYF.

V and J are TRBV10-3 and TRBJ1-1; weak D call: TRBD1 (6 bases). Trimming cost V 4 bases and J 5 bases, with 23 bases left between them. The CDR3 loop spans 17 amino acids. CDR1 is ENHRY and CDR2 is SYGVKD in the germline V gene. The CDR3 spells CAISASTGHPPGTEAFF. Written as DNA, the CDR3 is TGTGCCATCAGTGCATCTACGGGACACCCACCGGGAACTGAAGCTTTCTTT.

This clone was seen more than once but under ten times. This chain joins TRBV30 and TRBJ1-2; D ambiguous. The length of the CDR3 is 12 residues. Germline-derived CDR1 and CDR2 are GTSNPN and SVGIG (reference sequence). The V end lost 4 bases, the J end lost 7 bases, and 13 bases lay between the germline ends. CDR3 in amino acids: CAWTGSGSGYTF. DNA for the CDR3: TGTGCCTGGACCGGCAGTGGGTCTGGCTACACCTTC.

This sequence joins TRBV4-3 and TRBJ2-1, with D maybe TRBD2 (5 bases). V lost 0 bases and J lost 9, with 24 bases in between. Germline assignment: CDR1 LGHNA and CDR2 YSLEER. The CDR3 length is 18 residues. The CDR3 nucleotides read TGCGCCAGCAGCCAAGAGAGGTCGAGTTGGTACGCCGAGGGTGAGCAGTTCTTC. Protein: CASSQERSSWYAEGEQFF.

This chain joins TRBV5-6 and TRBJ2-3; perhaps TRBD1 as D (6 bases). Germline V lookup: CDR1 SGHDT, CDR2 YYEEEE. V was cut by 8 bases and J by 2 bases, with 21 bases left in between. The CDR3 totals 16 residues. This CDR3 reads CASTWGPTGSTDTQYF. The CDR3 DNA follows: TGTGCCAGTACTTGGGGCCCGACAGGTTCCACAGATACGCAGTATTTT.

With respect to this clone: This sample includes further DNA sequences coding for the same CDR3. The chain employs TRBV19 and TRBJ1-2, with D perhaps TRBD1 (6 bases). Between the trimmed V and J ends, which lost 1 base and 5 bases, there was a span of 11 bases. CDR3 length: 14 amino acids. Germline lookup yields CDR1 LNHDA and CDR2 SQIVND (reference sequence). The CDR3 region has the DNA TGTGCCAGTAGTATAGGCAGGGGCGCATATGGCTACACCTTC. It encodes CASSIGRGAYGYTF.

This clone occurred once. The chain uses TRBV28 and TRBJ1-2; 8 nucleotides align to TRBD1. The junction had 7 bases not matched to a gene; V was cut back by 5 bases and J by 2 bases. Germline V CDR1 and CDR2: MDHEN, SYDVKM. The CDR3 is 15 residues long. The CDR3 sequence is CASSTGTGSNYGYTF. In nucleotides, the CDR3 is TGTGCCAGCAGTACCGGGACAGGATCAAACTATGGCTACACCTTC.

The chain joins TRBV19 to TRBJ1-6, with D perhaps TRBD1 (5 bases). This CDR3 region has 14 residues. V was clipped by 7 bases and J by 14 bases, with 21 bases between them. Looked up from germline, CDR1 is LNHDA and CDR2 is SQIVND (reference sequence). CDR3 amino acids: CASKGGDAGSTLHF. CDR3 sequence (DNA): TGTGCCAGTAAAGGCGGGGACGCAGGCAGCACCCTCCACTTT. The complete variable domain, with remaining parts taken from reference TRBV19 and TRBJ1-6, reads DGGITQSPKYLFRKEGQNVTLSCEQNLNHDAMYWYRQDPGQGLRLIYYSQIVNDFQKGDIAEGYSVSREKKESFPLTVTSAQKNPTAFYLCASKGGDAGSTLHFGNGTRLTVT.

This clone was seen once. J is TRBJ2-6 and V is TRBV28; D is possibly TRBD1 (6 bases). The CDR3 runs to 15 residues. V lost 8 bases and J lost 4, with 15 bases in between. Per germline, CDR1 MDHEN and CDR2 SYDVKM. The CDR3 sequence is CASGRGGTGANVLTF. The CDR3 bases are TGTGCCAGCGGTAGAGGGGGAACCGGGGCCAACGTCCTGACTTTC.

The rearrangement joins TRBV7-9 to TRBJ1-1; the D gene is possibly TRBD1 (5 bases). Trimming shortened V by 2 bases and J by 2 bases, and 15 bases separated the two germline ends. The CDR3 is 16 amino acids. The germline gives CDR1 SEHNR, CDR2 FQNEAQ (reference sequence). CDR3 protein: CASSLRRPGGNTEAFF. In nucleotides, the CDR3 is TGTGCCAGCAGCTTACGTAGACCGGGGGGTAACACTGAAGCTTTCTTT. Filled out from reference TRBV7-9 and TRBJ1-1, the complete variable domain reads DTGVSQNPRHKITKRGQNVTFRCDPISEHNRLYWYRQTLGQGPEFLTYFQNEAQLEKSRLLSDRFSAERPKGSFSTLEIQRTEQGDSAMYLCASSLRRPGGNTEAFFGQGTRLTVV.